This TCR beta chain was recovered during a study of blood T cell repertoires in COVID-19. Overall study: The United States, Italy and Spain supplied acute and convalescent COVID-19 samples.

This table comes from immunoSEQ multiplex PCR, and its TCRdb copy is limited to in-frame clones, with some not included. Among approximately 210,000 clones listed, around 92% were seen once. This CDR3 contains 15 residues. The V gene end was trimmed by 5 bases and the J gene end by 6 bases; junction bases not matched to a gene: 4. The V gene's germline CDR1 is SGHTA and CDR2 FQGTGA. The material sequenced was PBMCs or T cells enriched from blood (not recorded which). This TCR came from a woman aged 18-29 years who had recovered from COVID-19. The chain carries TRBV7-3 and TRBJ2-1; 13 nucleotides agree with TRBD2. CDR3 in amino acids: CASSLTSGGANEQFF. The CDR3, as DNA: TGTGCCAGCAGCCTCACTAGCGGGGGGGCCAATGAGCAGTTCTTC.